This entry concerns a single T cell receptor (beta chain). Its target is unknown. This specimen belongs to a study of OX40 agonist ivuxolimab in advanced cancers. Clones were read by immunoSEQ multiplex PCR, and TCRdb kept only the in-frame ones, dropping some. The sample shows about 91,000 clones, approximately 90% of them seen only once. Study outcomes and limitations: Expanded peripheral T cells had an undetermined antigen specificity.

The source was CD4+ or CD8+ T cells sorted from blood, collected in a trial of the OX40 agonist ivuxolimab. This clonotype originated in an adult with an advanced solid tumor such as melanoma, head and neck, liver or kidney cancer.

The CDR3 protein is CASLGSTSGSYNEQFF. The CDR3 DNA reads as TGCGCCAGCCTGGGGTCGACTAGCGGCTCCTACAATGAGCAGTTCTTC. The chain joins TRBV5-1 to TRBJ2-1; 9 nucleotides align to TRBD2. The CDR3 consists of 16 residues. The V and J ends lost 7 bases and 0 bases, in that order; junction bases with no gene match: 8. Germline V gene data show CDR1 as SGHRS and CDR2 as YFSETQ.